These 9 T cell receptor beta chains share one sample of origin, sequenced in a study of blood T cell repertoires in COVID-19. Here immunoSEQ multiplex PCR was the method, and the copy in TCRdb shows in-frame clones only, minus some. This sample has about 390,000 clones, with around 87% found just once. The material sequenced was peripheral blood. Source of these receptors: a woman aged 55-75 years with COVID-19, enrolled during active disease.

For the CDR3, the DNA is TGTGCCAGCAGCCCCGGAGGCGTCAGGGGGCTAGAGACCCAGTACTTC. Amino acids: CASSPGGVRGLETQYF. The rearrangement links TRBV11-2 to TRBJ2-5, with 8 bases fitting TRBD1. Germline V gene lookup returns CDR1 SGHAT and CDR2 FQNNGV. With 5 bases clipped from V and 4 bases from J, the junction kept 12 bases outside the gene matches. The CDR3 has 16 residues.

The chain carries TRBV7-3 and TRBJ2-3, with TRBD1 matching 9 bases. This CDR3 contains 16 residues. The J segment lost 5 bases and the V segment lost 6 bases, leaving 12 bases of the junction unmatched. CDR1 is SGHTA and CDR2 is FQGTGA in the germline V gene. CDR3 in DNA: TGTGCCAGCAGTAAGGGTGCGGGACAGGGAGGAGATACGCAGTATTTT. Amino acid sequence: CASSKGAGQGGDTQYF.

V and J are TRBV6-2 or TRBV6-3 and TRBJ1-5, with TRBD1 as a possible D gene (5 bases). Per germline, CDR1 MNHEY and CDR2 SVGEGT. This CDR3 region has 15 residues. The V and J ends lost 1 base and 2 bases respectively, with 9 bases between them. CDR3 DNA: TGTGCCAGCAGTTACTGGGGGACTGGCAATCAGCCCCAGCATTTT. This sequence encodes CASSYWGTGNQPQHF.

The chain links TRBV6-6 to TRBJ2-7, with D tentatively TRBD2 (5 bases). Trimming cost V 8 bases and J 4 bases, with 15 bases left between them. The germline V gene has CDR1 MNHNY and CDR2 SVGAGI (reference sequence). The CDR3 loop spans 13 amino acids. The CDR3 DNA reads TGTGCCAGCGCGCGAGCGGCGGCGTACGAGCAGTACTTC. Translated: CASARAAAYEQYF.

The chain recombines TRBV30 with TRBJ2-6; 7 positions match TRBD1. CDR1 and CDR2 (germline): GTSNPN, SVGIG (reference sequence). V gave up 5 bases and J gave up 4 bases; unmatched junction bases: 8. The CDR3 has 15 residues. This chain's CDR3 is CAWATGAWGANVLTF. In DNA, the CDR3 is TGTGCCTGGGCAACAGGGGCCTGGGGGGCCAACGTCCTGACTTTC.

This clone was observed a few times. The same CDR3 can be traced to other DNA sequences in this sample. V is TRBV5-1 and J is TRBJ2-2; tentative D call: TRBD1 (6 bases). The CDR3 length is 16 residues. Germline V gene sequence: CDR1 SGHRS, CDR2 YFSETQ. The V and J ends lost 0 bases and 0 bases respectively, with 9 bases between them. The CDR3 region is CASSLVAGANTGELFF. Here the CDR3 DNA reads TGCGCCAGCAGCTTGGTGGCAGGGGCGAACACCGGGGAGCTGTTTTTT.

The CDR3 bases are TGTGCCAGCATCCCCCGTCGAGGGTATGGCTACACCTTC. Its protein product is CASIPRRGYGYTF. This chain connects TRBV6-5 to TRBJ1-2; no reliable D call. This CDR3 spans 13 amino acids. The V gene's germline CDR1 is MNHEY and CDR2 SVGAGI. Trimming shortened V by 7 bases and J by 5 bases, and 14 bases separated the two germline ends.

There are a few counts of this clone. This CDR3 is CASSLSQGAKHHSYEQYF. The CDR3 bases are TGTGCCAGCAGCTTGTCACAGGGGGCGAAGCATCACTCCTACGAGCAGTACTTC. The gene calls are TRBV5-8 and TRBJ2-7; 9 bases agree with TRBD1. The length of the CDR3 is 18 residues. Trimming removed 1 base from V and 0 bases from J; junction bases left unmatched: 11. From germline, CDR1 is SGHTS and CDR2 YDEGEE.

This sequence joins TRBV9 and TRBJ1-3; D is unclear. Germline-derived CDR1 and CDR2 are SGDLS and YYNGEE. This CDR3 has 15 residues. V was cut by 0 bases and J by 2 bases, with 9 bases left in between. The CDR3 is CASSVEVTTGNTIYF. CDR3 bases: TGTGCCAGCAGCGTAGAAGTGACAACTGGAAACACCATATATTTT. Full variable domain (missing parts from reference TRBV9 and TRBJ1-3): DSGVTQTPKHLITATGQRVTLRCSPRSGDLSVYWYQQSLDQGLQFLIQYYNGEERAKGNILERFSAQQFPDLHSELNLSSLELGDSALYFCASSVEVTTGNTIYFGEGSWLTVV.